Each of the 11 T cell receptor beta chains below was sequenced from the same sample in a study of T cell responses to AZD1222 COVID-19 vaccine. Assay used: immunoSEQ multiplex PCR; TCRdb lists only in-frame clones, some missing. The top ten clones hold under 11% of a sample with fewer than 200,000 clones, 80% to 95% of them seen once. The starting material was peripheral blood, obtained on day 0 of AZD1222 vaccination. The origin of the receptors is an adult in good health.

The J gene is TRBJ2-7, the V gene TRBV28, with D possibly being TRBD1 (6 bases). Germline loops: CDR1 MDHEN, CDR2 SYDVKM. V was shortened by 3 bases and J by 3 bases, with 12 bases between the two germline ends. CDR3 length: 14 amino acids. The CDR3, as DNA: TGTGCCAGCAGTTTTTCCGGCAGGGGCTACGAGCAGTACTTC. Residues: CASSFSGRGYEQYF. Full variable domain (rest looked up from reference TRBV28 and TRBJ2-7): DVKVTQSSRYLVKRTGEKVFLECVQDMDHENMFWYRQDPGLGLRLIYFSYDVKMKEKGDIPEGYSVSREKKERFSLILESASTNQTSMYLCASSFSGRGYEQYFGPGTRLTVT.

V is TRBV29-1 and J is TRBJ2-2; TRBD1 matches 8 bases. Germline-derived CDR1 and CDR2 are SQVTM and ANQGSEA. The CDR3 extends over 12 amino acids. V lost 7 bases, J lost 10 bases, and 8 bases stayed unmatched. CDR3 loop: CSASKGQAELFF. The CDR3 bases are TGCAGCGCAAGTAAGGGACAGGCGGAGCTGTTTTTT.

The genes are TRBV12-5 and TRBJ1-1; D unresolved. This CDR3 has 13 residues. V was trimmed by 4 bases and J by 3 bases, leaving 9 bases between them. Germline V lookup: CDR1 LGHNT, CDR2 FRNRAP. The CDR3 loop reads CASGSGVDTEAFF. In DNA, the CDR3 is TGTGCTAGTGGTTCTGGCGTTGACACTGAAGCTTTCTTT.

The chain uses TRBV7-2 and TRBJ2-5; D is unresolved. The CDR3 is 11 residues long. V was cut by 3 bases and J by 2 bases, with 1 base left in between. CDR1 is SGHTA and CDR2 is FQGNSA in the germline V gene. The CDR3 nucleotides are TGTGCCAGCAGCTTTCAAGAGACCCAGTACTTC. Protein product: CASSFQETQYF.

J is TRBJ1-3 and V is TRBV12-3 or TRBV12-4; D remains unclear. Deletions cut 7 bases from V and 3 bases from J, with 10 bases between. This CDR3 spans 13 amino acids. The CDR3 sequence: CASTNYLGNTIYF. The CDR3 coding sequence is TGTGCCAGCACCAACTATCTTGGAAACACCATATATTTT.

The J gene is TRBJ1-2, the V gene TRBV19; D is ambiguous. The germline V and J ends were trimmed by 8 bases and 6 bases, with 10 bases remaining between them. CDR3 size: 11 residues. CDR1 is LNHDA and CDR2 is SQIVND in the germline V gene (reference sequence). The CDR3 protein is CASGRTDGYTF. In nucleotides, the CDR3 is TGTGCCAGTGGACGGACGGATGGCTACACCTTC.

This chain connects TRBV18 to TRBJ2-1; D perhaps matches TRBD1 (5 bases). Trimming took off 2 bases at V and 8 bases at J, with 7 bases between the two ends. The CDR3 is 12 residues long. CDR1 is KGHSH and CDR2 is LQKENI in the germline V gene. CDR3 sequence (DNA): TGTGCCAGCTCACCAGGCAGGGATGAGCAGTTCTTC. As protein: CASSPGRDEQFF.

The chain recombines TRBV28 with TRBJ1-5; D is unresolved. Per germline, CDR1 MDHEN and CDR2 SYDVKM. Trimming took 6 bases from V and 4 from J, leaving 16 bases between them. The CDR3 covers 15 residues. CDR3 region: CASSSGVLQNQPQHF. DNA for the CDR3: TGTGCCAGCAGCAGTGGGGTTCTCCAAAATCAGCCCCAGCATTTT.

The chain employs TRBV27 and TRBJ2-7, with 8 bases aligning to TRBD2. This CDR3 has 15 residues. From germline, CDR1 is MNHEY and CDR2 SMNVEV (reference sequence). The V segment lost 6 bases and the J segment 0 bases; nucleotides outside the gene matches: 7. CDR3 nucleotide sequence: TGTGCCAGCAGATTGGCCGGGACTAGCTCCTACGAGCAGTACTTC. This codes for CASRLAGTSSYEQYF.

The J gene is TRBJ1-2, the V gene TRBV20-1; TRBD1 matches 7 bases. The germline CDR1 and CDR2 sequences are DFQATT and SNEGSKA (reference sequence). The CDR3 totals 11 residues. The CDR3 DNA is TGCGGCGGGACAGACCTCCCCGGCTACACCTTC. This translates into CGGTDLPGYTF.

In its sample, this clone was seen a few times. The chain carries TRBV5-6 and TRBJ1-1, with D unclear. CDR1 is SGHDT, CDR2 YYEEEE, per germline. The V gene lost 1 base and the J gene lost 9 bases, with 10 bases spanning the gap. CDR3 length equals 12 residues. The CDR3 bases are TGTGCCAGCAGCTTGTCGGCCGGGAAAGCTTTCTTT. Its translation is CASSLSAGKAFF.